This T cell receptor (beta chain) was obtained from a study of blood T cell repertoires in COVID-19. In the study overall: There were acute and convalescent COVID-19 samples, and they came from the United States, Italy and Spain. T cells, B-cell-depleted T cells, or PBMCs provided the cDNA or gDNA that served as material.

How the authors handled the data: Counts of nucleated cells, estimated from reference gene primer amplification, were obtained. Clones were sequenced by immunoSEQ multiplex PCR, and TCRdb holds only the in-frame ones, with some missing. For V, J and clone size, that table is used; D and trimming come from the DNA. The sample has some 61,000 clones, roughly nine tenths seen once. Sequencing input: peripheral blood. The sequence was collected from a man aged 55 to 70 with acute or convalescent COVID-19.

In DNA form, the CDR3 reads TGTGCCAGCAACGACCTGCAGGGTCTCTACGAGCAGTACTTC. Translated, it gives CASNDLQGLYEQYF. The rearrangement joins TRBV2 to TRBJ2-7; maybe TRBD1 (5 bases). Germline V CDR1 and CDR2: SNHLY, FYNNEI. The V and J ends lost 7 bases and 3 bases respectively, with 16 bases between them. CDR3 size: 14 residues.